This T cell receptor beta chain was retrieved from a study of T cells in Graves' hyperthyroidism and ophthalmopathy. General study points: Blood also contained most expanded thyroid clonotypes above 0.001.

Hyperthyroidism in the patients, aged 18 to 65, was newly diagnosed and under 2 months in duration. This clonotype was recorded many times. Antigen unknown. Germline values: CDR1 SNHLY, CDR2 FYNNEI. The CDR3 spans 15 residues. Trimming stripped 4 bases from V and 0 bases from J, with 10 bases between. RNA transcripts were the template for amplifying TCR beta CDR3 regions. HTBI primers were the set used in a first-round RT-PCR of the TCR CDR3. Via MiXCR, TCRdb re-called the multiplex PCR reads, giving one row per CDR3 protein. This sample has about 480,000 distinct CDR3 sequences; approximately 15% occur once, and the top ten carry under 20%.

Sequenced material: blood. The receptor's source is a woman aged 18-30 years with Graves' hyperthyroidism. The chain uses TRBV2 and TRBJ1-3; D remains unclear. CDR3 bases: TGTGCCAGCAGTGTGGGTAGGCCCTCTGGAAACACCATATATTTT. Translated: CASSVGRPSGNTIYF.